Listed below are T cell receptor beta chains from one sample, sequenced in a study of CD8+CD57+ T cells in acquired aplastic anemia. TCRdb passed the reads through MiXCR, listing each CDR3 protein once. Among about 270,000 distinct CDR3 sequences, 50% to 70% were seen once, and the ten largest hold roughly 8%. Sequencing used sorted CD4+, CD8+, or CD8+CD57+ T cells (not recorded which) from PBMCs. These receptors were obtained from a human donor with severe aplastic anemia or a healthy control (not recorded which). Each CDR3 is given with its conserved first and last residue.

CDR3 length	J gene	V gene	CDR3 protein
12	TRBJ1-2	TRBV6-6	CASSLRGGGYTF
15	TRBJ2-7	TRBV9	CASSSGTGEVHEQYF
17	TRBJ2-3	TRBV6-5	CASSYPPGGGITDTQYF
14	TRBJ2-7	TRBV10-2	CASSEVSGRYEQYF
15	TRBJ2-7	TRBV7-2	CASSLVPSGGYEQYF
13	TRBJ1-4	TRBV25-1	CASSGLGPEKLFF
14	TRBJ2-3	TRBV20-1	CSASAGGSTDTQYF
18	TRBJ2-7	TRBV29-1	CCVFLCQFETGGPNEQYF
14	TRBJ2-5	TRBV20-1	CSARGAGGPETQCF
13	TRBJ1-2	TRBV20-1	CSAPDRGDYGYTF
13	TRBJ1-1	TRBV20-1	CSARDRGGTEAFF
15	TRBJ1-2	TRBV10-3	CAISESFRTNYGYTF
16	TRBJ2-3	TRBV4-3	CASSQDGRGLTDTQYF
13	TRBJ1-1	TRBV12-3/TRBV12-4	CASSRGTGKEAFF
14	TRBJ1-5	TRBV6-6	CASSSVDRDQPQHF
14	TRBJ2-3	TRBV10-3	CASGGGVNEDTQYF
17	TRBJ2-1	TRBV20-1	CSATGLAGLYSYNEQFF
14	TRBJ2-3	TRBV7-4	CASSSPRGPDTQYF
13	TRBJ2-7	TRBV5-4	CASSGSSLYEQYF
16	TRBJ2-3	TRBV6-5	CASSYTSGGGTDTQYF
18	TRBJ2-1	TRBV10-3	CAISEHGTSGALYNEQFF
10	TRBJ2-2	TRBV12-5	CASSSGELFF
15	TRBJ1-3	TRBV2	CASSAIQGPGNTIYF
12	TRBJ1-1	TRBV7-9	CASSLEHGGAFF
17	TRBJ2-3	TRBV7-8	CASSWSMGGGRTDTQYF